This T cell receptor beta chain was retrieved from a study of blood T cell repertoires in COVID-19. The repertoire was sequenced with immunoSEQ multiplex PCR; TCRdb's copy has only in-frame clones and lacks some. Among hundreds of thousands of clones listed, about 89% were seen once. Between the trimmed V and J ends, which lost 10 bases and 0 bases, there was a span of 13 bases. Germline V lookup: CDR1 MNHEY, CDR2 SVGAGI. The CDR3 is made up of 14 amino acids. The sequence was collected from a woman in her 50s with COVID-19, enrolled during active disease. V is TRBV6-5 and J is TRBJ1-5, with D possibly being TRBD1 (5 bases). The material sequenced was peripheral blood. CDR3 DNA sequence: TGTGCCATTGACAGCGTACATAGCAATCAGCCCCAGCATTTT. This codes for CAIDSVHSNQPQHF.